This T cell receptor beta chain is drawn from a study of blood T cell repertoires in COVID-19. This clone appeared a few times. Original handling: Reference gene primer amplification in the assay estimated nucleated cell counts. Using immunoSEQ multiplex PCR, the repertoire was profiled, and TCRdb retains in-frame clones only, with some absent. That table supplies the V and J calls and clone size; D and trimming were determined from the DNA. The data hold 270,000 or so clones, with about four fifths observed a single time. The source material was peripheral blood. The receptor was derived from a human donor with COVID-19, enrolled during active disease. The donor label of this sample is uncertain.

CDR3 amino acids: CASSDRGGNQPQHF. As DNA, the CDR3 is TGTGCCAGCAGTGACAGGGGTGGCAATCAGCCCCAGCATTTT. The chain combines TRBV6-1 with TRBJ1-5; tentatively, D is TRBD1 (6 bases). The V and J ends lost 3 bases and 2 bases respectively, with 8 bases between them. Germline V gene sequence: CDR1 MNHNS, CDR2 SASEGT. The CDR3 has 14 residues.